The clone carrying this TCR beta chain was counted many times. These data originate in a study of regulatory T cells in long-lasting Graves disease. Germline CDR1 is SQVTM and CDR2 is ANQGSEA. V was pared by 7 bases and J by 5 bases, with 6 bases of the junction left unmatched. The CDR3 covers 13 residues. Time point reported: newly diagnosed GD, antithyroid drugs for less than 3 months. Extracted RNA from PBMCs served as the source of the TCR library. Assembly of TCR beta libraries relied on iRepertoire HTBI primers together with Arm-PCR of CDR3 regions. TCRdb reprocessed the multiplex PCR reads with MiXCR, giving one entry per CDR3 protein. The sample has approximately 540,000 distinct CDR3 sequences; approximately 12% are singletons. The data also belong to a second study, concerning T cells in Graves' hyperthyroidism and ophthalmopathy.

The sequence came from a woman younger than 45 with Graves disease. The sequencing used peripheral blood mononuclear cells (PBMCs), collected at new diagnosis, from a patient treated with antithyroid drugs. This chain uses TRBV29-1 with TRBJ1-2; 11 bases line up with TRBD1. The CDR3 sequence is CSGGTGGRYGYTF. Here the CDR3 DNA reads TGCAGCGGTGGGACAGGGGGAAGGTATGGCTACACCTTC.